This TCR beta chain was sequenced in a study of T cell clones after liver transplantation. As for the study in general: Liver transplant recipients had immunosuppression withdrawal attempted within 2 years.

The CDR3 contains 15 residues. Germline V lookup: CDR1 SGHVS, CDR2 FNYEAQ. V dropped 5 bases and J dropped 7 bases, with 18 bases sitting between them. Clones were sequenced by immunoSEQ multiplex PCR, and TCRdb holds only the in-frame ones, with some missing. The sample yields 75,000 to 100,000 clones, around four fifths seen once. The chain has TRBV7-6 and TRBJ1-5; weak D call: TRBD1 (5 bases). This TCR was recovered from a human patient who received a liver transplant. Some T cells may originate from the graft donor. The sample consisted of CD4+ T cells from blood, taken approximately 3.5 years after liver transplant. The CDR3 nucleotides are TGTGCCAGCAGCCAATTTGGGGGATTTAAACAGCCCCAGCATTTT. It translates to CASSQFGGFKQPQHF.